One and the same sample provided the 3 T cell receptor beta chains below, sequenced in a study of identical twins. One entry per CDR3 protein, called by TCRdb with MiXCR from the 5' RACE reads. The sample lists under 300,000 distinct CDR3 sequences, 6% to 7% occurring once. These records were also assigned to another study, of T cells expressing NK-cell markers.

Input material: CD8+ T cells sorted from blood. These receptor sequences come from a woman aged 18-35 years in good health.

In its sample, this clonotype was seen a few times. CDR3 sequence: CASSFGNLIQNEKLFF. For the CDR3, the DNA is TGTGCCAGCAGCTTCGGTAACCTGATACAGAATGAAAAACTGTTTTTT. The chain has TRBV7-6 and TRBJ1-4; D is ambiguous. Trimming stripped 3 bases from V and 5 bases from J, with 16 bases between. Per germline, CDR1 SGHVS and CDR2 FNYEAQ. This CDR3 has 16 amino acids.

The table lists this clonotype with many counts. The V and J genes are TRBV11-2 and TRBJ2-3; no clear D gene. This CDR3 comprises 12 residues. CDR1 is SGHAT, CDR2 FQNNGV, per germline. V lost 3 bases and J lost 5, with 6 bases in between. CDR3 coding DNA: TGTGCCAGCAGCTTTACCAAAGATACGCAGTATTTT. This encodes CASSFTKDTQYF.

This clonotype was counted at least ten times. The rearrangement links TRBV7-2 to TRBJ1-2, with D possibly being TRBD1 (6 bases). CDR3 length: 17 residues. Trimming cost V 1 base and J 0 bases, with 15 bases left between them. CDR1 and CDR2 (germline): SGHTA, FQGNSA. CDR3 protein: CASSLVVWGPTNYGYTF. The CDR3 region has the DNA TGTGCCAGCAGCTTAGTAGTGTGGGGGCCAACTAACTATGGCTACACCTTC.